This T cell receptor (beta chain) came from a study of OX40 agonist ivuxolimab in advanced cancers. For the study at large: Treatment of patients was with ivuxolimab, an agonistic anti-OX40 (CD134) antibody. Partial responses were achieved by three patients, of whom one had hepatocellular carcinoma and two had cutaneous melanoma.

Method: immunoSEQ multiplex PCR; TCRdb's copy keeps in-frame clones and lacks some. The sample records about 64,000 clones, 84% being singletons. In regard to this clone: Its antigen is not identified.

Whole-study results and caveats: Circulating CD4+ and CD8+ T cells showed clonal expansion by week 6 at 0.1 to 3.0 mg/kg.

Patients were ineligible given autoimmune disease history or systemic immunosuppression. The germline V gene encodes CDR1 SGHTA and CDR2 FQGNSA. After removal of 2 bases from V and 14 bases from J, the junction contained 9 bases not matched to a gene. The CDR3 consists of 14 residues. This TCR derives from an adult with an advanced solid tumor such as melanoma, head and neck, liver or kidney cancer. This specimen was CD4+ or CD8+ T cells sorted from blood, taken in a trial of the OX40 agonist ivuxolimab. The chain couples TRBV7-2 to TRBJ2-1; 10 bases are shared with TRBD2. CDR3 loop: CASSLISGGLKKFF. The CDR3 DNA reads as TGTGCCAGCAGCTTAATTAGCGGGGGGCTAAAAAAGTTCTTC.